This T cell receptor (beta chain) was sequenced during a study of blood T cell repertoires in COVID-19. The overall study: Whether acute or convalescent, the COVID-19 samples came from the United States, Italy and Spain. Sample material is recorded as cDNA or gDNA derived from T cells, B-cell-depleted T cells, or PBMCs.

Here immunoSEQ multiplex PCR was the method, and the copy in TCRdb shows in-frame clones only, minus some. The sample lists about 500,000 clones; approximately 90% were seen once. Categorization into cohorts depended on clinical history that participants reported. Recovered participants had two consecutive negative NP/OP PCR tests, healthcare professional clearance, or symptom resolution. What was sequenced was PBMCs or T cells enriched from blood (not recorded which). The receptor was derived from a woman aged 18-29 years who had recovered from COVID-19.

CDR3 nucleotide sequence: TGTGCCAGCAGTGGAGACATAATCTATAATTCACCCCTCCACTTT. Translation: CASSGDIIYNSPLHF. This chain connects TRBV2 to TRBJ1-6; no reliable D call. Trimming removed 4 bases from V and 3 bases from J, with 10 bases in between. The germline gives CDR1 SNHLY, CDR2 FYNNEI. The CDR3 is made up of 15 amino acids.